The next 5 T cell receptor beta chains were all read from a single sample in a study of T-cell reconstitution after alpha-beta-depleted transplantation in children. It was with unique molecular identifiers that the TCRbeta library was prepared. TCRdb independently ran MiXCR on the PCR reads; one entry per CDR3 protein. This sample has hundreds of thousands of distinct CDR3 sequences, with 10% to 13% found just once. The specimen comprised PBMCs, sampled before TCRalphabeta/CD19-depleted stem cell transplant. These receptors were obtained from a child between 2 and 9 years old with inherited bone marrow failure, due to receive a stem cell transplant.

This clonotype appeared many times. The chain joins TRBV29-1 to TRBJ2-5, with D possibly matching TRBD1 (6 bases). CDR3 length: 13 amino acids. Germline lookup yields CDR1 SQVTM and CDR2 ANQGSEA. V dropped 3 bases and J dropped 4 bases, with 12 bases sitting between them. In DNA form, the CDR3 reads TGCAGCGTTGAGGGGGCCTACGGAGAGACCCAGTACTTC. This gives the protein CSVEGAYGETQYF. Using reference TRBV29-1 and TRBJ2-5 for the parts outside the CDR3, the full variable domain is SAVISQKPSRDICQRGTSLTIQCQVDSQVTMMFWYRQQPGQSLTLIATANQGSEATYESGFVIDKFPISRPNLTFSTLTVSNMSPEDSSIYLCSVEGAYGETQYFGPGTRLLVL.

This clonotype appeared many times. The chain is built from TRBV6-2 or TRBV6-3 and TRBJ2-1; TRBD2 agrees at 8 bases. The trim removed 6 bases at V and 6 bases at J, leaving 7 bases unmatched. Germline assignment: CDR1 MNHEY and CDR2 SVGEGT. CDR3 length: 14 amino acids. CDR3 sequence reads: CASSRGLGANEQFF. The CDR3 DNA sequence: TGTGCCAGCAGCAGGGGACTAGGGGCCAATGAGCAGTTCTTC.

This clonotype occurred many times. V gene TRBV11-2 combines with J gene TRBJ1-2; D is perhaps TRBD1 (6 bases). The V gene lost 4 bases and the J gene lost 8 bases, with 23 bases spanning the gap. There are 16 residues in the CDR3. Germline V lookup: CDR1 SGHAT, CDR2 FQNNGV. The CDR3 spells CASSSMWTEDAWGYTF. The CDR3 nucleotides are TGTGCCAGCAGCTCGATGTGGACAGAAGATGCCTGGGGCTACACCTTC.

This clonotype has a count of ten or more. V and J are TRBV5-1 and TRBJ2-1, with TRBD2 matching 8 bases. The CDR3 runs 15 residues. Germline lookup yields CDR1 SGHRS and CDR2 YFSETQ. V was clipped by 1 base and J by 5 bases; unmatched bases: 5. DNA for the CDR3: TGCGCCAGCAGCTTGATGGTCGGGAGGGACAATGAGCAGTTCTTC. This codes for CASSLMVGRDNEQFF.

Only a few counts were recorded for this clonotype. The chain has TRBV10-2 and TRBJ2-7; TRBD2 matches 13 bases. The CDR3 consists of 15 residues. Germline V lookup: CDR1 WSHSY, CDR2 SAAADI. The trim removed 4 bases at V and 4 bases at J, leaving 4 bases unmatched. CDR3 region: CASSAGLAGKYEQYF. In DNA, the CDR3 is TGCGCCAGCAGTGCGGGACTAGCGGGGAAGTACGAGCAGTACTTC.